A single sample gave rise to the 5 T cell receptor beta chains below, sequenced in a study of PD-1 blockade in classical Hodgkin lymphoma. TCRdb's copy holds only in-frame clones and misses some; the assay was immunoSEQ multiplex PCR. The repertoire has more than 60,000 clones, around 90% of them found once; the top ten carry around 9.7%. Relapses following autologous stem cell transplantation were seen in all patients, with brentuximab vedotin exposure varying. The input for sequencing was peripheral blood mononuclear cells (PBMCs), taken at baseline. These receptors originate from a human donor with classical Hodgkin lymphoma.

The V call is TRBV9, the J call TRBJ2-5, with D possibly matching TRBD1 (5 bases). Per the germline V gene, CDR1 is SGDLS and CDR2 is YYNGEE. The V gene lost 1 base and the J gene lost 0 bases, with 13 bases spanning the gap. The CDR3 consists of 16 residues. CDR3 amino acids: CASSVMAGMYQETQYF. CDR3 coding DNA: TGTGCCAGCAGCGTAATGGCAGGGATGTACCAAGAGACCCAGTACTTC.

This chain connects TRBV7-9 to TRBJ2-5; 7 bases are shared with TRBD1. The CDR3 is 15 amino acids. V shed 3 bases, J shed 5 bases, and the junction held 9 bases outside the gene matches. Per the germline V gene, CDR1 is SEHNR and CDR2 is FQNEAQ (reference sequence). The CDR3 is CASSLAGGHRETQYF. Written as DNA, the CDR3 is TGTGCCAGCAGCTTGGCAGGGGGTCATCGGGAGACCCAGTACTTC.

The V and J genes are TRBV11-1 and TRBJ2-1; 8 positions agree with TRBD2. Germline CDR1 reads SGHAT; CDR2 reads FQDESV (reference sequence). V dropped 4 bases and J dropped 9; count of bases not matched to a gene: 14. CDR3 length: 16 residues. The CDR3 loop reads CASSSLGLAGEREQFF. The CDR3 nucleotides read TGTGCCAGCAGCTCCCTAGGGCTAGCGGGTGAACGTGAGCAGTTCTTC.

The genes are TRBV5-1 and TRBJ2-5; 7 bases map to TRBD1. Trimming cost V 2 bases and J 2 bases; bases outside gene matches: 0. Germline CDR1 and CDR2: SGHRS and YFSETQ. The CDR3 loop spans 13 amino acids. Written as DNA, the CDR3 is TGCGCCAGCAGCTTACAGGGGCAAGAGACCCAGTACTTC. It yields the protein CASSLQGQETQYF.

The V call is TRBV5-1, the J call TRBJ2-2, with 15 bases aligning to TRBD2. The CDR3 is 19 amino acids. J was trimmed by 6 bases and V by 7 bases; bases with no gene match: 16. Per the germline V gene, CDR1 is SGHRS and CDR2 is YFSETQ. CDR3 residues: CASGWTSGRAILSSGELFF. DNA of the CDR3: TGCGCCAGCGGATGGACTAGCGGGAGGGCTATTCTGTCGTCCGGGGAGCTGTTTTTT.